Here is one T cell receptor (beta chain) with its context. The timepoints at which blood was sampled were baseline, cycle 4 day 1, and cycle 7 day 1. Clones were sequenced by immunoSEQ multiplex PCR, and TCRdb holds only the in-frame ones, with some missing. This table has about 58,000 clones, 70% to 90% appearing once. CDR3 size: 12 residues. The V and J ends lost 4 bases and 15 bases respectively, with 15 bases between them. Germline assignment: CDR1 MNHEY and CDR2 SMNVEV (reference sequence). This record belongs to a study of OX40 agonist ivuxolimab in advanced cancers. Study-level information: Of the participants, approximately 40% had some prior anti-PD-1, anti-PD-L1 or anti-CTLA-4 therapy, which was allowed. Partial responses were recorded for three patients, including one with hepatocellular carcinoma and two with cutaneous melanoma.

This clonotype originated in an adult with an advanced solid tumor such as melanoma, head and neck, liver or kidney cancer. This specimen consisted of CD4+ or CD8+ T cells sorted from blood, obtained in a trial of the OX40 agonist ivuxolimab. The chain recombines TRBV27 with TRBJ2-2, with D possibly called TRBD1 or TRBD2 (6 bases each). The CDR3 loop is CASSSVGGLMFF. In DNA form, the CDR3 reads TGTGCCAGCAGTTCCGTGGGGGGCTTGATGTTTTTT.